This is a list of T cell receptor beta chains from one sample in a study of blood T cell repertoires in COVID-19. The assay was immunoSEQ multiplex PCR, and TCRdb's table has in-frame clones only and misses some. The table has roughly 180,000 clones, 76% seen once; the top ten hold roughly 7.8%. The sequenced material came from peripheral blood. The receptors were gathered from a woman aged 45-65 years with active or convalescent COVID-19. The CDR3 runs from the conserved cysteine through the conserved F or W. D genes are given only for firm matches. A row's size may be missing; if present it is once, few, many or a size class.

16,NA,once,TRBV28,CASSLWAGSSGNTIYF
16,TRBD2,NA,TRBV7-2,CASSLRLAGNTGELFF
13,TRBD1,NA,TRBV2,CASSLQGAGGYTF
17,NA,NA,TRBV7-2,CASSLHTSGGRLGGYTF
13,NA,NA,TRBV7-8,CASSSLLRYEQYF
15,NA,NA,TRBV19,CASTTQVHSGNTIYF
13,NA,NA,TRBV7-9,CASSLATGQGYTF
14,TRBD1,NA,TRBV12-5,CASGTGQGFNEQYF
20,TRBD1,NA,TRBV7-8,CASSHLPPGQGAALNTEAFF
18,NA,few,TRBV18,CASSPLVPGFPGGNTIYF
14,TRBD2,NA,TRBV10-3,CAIGLAGGREEQYF
15,TRBD1,NA,TRBV5-1,CASSLEGQGNSPLHF
13,NA,few,TRBV3-1/TRBV3-2,CASSPAGSIGYTF
15,TRBD1,NA,TRBV4-2,CASSPFGGTGYEQYF
15,NA,once,TRBV9,CASSVGTPAYNEQFF
13,TRBD1,NA,TRBV6-5,CASSRDRGGGYTF
18,TRBD1,once,TRBV13,CASSLRRGRGTTNEKLFF
17,TRBD1,NA,TRBV4-3,CASSQEWDRVSNEKLFF
14,TRBD2,NA,TRBV7-2,CASSQRERGYEQYF
14,TRBD1,once,TRBV27,CASSFRDSYNEQFF
15,NA,NA,TRBV4-3,CASSQAGVNTDTQYF
15,TRBD1,few,TRBV5-5,CASSLSAGGLDGYTF
13,NA,once,TRBV19,CASTRGANYGYTF
19,TRBD1,NA,TRBV4-3,CASSQDWAPGGALTDTQYF
16,NA,NA,TRBV9,CASSVVPGGLADTQYF
15,TRBD1,NA,TRBV9,CASSYGQGSTDTQYF
13,NA,NA,TRBV6-2/TRBV6-3,CASSSLQRAEQFF
16,NA,NA,TRBV28,CASSSAGLPPGNTIYF
13,NA,NA,TRBV18,CASSPYGAYEQYF